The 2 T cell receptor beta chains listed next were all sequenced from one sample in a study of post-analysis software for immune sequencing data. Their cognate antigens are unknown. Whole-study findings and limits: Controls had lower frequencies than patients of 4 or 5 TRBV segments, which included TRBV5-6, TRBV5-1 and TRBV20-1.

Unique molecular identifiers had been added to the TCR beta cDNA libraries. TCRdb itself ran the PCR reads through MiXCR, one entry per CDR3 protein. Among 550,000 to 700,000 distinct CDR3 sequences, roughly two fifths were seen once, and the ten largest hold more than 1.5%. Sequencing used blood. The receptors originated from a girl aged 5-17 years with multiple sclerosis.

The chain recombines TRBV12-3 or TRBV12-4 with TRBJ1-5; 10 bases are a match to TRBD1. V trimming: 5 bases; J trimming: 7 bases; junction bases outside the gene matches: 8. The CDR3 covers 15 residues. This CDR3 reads CASSRDRGAWQPQHF. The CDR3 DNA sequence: TGTGCCAGCAGTCGGGACAGGGGAGCATGGCAGCCCCAGCATTTT.

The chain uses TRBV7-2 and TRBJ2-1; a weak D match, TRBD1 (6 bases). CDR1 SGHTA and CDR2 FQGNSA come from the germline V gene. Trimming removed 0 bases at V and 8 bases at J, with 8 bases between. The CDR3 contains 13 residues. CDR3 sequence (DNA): TGTACCAGCAGCTTAGCGGGGGCGGATGAGCAGTTCTTC. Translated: CTSSLAGADEQFF.